Following are 17 T cell receptor beta chains from one sample sequenced in a study of blood T cell repertoires in COVID-19 (dated by TCRdb to 2020 to 2021). Library preparation employed the immunoSEQ multiplex PCR assay. Entries here come from immuneACCESS through TCRdb and include only in-frame sequences with V and J called. Some clones fail to appear in such tables; in the studies checked, an unresolved V gene covers under half of the shortfall, and the cause of the remainder is unknown. This sample gives approximately 210,000 clones in total; more than 70% of them show up just once. 7.5% to 9% of the sample belongs to the ten largest clones. Sequencing was done on a sample of peripheral blood. These receptors came from a woman between 50 and 59 years old with acute or convalescent COVID-19.

This chain connects TRBV7-2 to TRBJ2-2; D may be TRBD2 (5 bases). Deletions cut 2 bases from V and 5 bases from J, with 12 bases between. Germline lookup yields CDR1 SGHTA and CDR2 FQGNSA. The CDR3 contains 15 residues. The CDR3 DNA reads TGTGCCAGCAGCTTATACGTAGGCGGGACCGGGGAGCTGTTTTTT. This sequence encodes CASSLYVGGTGELFF.

A few counts support this clone. The chain joins TRBV5-1 to TRBJ1-1, with unresolved D. The length of the CDR3 is 14 residues. The germline V and J ends were trimmed by 1 base and 8 bases, with 15 bases remaining between them. The germline V gene has CDR1 SGHRS and CDR2 YFSETQ. CDR3 region: CASSLFSRSSEAFF. The CDR3 nucleotides read TGCGCCAGCAGCTTGTTTAGCCGGAGTTCCGAAGCTTTCTTT.

V and J are TRBV2 and TRBJ2-2; 9 nucleotides align to TRBD2. Germline V gene data show CDR1 as SNHLY and CDR2 as FYNNEI. The CDR3 is made up of 15 amino acids. The junction had 5 bases not matched to a gene; V was cut back by 6 bases and J by 3 bases. The CDR3 here is CASSPQREDTGELFF. The CDR3 coding sequence is TGTGCCAGCAGCCCCCAGCGGGAGGACACCGGGGAGCTGTTTTTT.

V is TRBV2 and J is TRBJ1-2; 7 nucleotides match TRBD1. The CDR3 sequence is 13 residues long. Trimming at V came to 3 bases and at J to 4 bases, leaving 2 bases not matched to a gene. Germline V lookup: CDR1 SNHLY, CDR2 FYNNEI. CDR3 amino acids: CASSEWDSYGYTF. DNA of the CDR3: TGTGCCAGCAGTGAGTGGGACAGCTATGGCTACACCTTC.

This clone appeared a few times. The chain combines TRBV11-2 with TRBJ2-7; 7 bases match TRBD2. Trimming cost V 5 bases and J 4 bases; bases outside gene matches: 8. CDR3 length equals 14 residues. Germline assignment: CDR1 SGHAT and CDR2 FQNNGV. The CDR3 spells CASSLPVREYEQYF. For the CDR3, the DNA is TGTGCCAGCAGCCTCCCTGTGCGGGAGTACGAGCAGTACTTC. The whole variable domain, remainder taken from reference TRBV11-2 and TRBJ2-7, is EAGVAQSPRYKIIEKRQSVAFWCNPISGHATLYWYQQILGQGPKLLIQFQNNGVVDDSQLPKDRFSAERLKGVDSTLKIQPAKLEDSAVYLCASSLPVREYEQYFGPGTRLTVT.

This clone came up a few times. The chain joins TRBV23-1 to TRBJ2-1; TRBD2 might be the D (6 bases). TRBV23-1 is sorted into the ORF group, with uncertain function. The V and J ends lost 7 bases and 3 bases respectively, with 16 bases between them. This CDR3 region has 15 residues. The chain's CDR3 is CASTLGLRDYNEQFF. The CDR3 bases are TGCGCCAGCACCTTGGGACTTAGAGACTACAATGAGCAGTTCTTC.

The chain is built from TRBV10-3 and TRBJ1-2, with D unresolved. Germline CDR1 reads ENHRY; CDR2 reads SYGVKD. This CDR3 comprises 14 residues. Trimming removed 0 bases at V and 8 bases at J, with 13 bases between. In DNA, the CDR3 is TGTGCCATCAGTGAGTCCTCGAACGGGGTCGGCTACACCTTC. Protein product: CAISESSNGVGYTF.

DNA for the CDR3: TGTGCCACCAGTGATTTGCATGGTGAGGGGACTAGCGGGCCTAGAAAAGTCTACGAGCAGTACTTC. Encoded protein: CATSDLHGEGTSGPRKVYEQYF. This chain links TRBV24-1 with TRBJ2-7; 12 nucleotides agree with TRBD2. CDR1 is KGHDR and CDR2 is SFDVKD in the germline V gene. J was trimmed by 3 bases and V by 0 bases; bases with no gene match: 20. This CDR3 is built from 22 residues.

The chain couples TRBV2 to TRBJ2-3, with 10 bases lining up with TRBD2. V trimming: 6 bases; J trimming: 2 bases; junction bases outside the gene matches: 11. The germline CDR1 and CDR2 sequences are SNHLY and FYNNEI. The CDR3 spans 17 residues. The CDR3 protein is CASSKEKLAGHTDTQYF. The CDR3 bases are TGTGCCAGCAGCAAAGAAAAACTAGCGGGGCACACAGATACGCAGTATTTT. The whole variable domain, filled in from reference TRBV2 and TRBJ2-3, reads EPEVTQTPSHQVTQMGQEVILRCVPISNHLYFYWYRQILGQKVEFLVSFYNNEISEKSEIFDDQFSVERPDGSNFTLKIRSTKLEDSAMYFCASSKEKLAGHTDTQYFGPGTRLTVL.

This chain links TRBV7-2 with TRBJ1-2; 9 bases are shared with TRBD1. CDR3 length: 15 residues. Germline V gene sequence: CDR1 SGHTA, CDR2 FQGNSA. Trimming removed 5 bases from V and 1 base from J; junction bases left unmatched: 5. The CDR3 nucleotides are TGTGCCAGCAGCCCGGGACAGGGTTTTAACTATGGCTACACCTTC. Encoded protein: CASSPGQGFNYGYTF.

The J gene is TRBJ2-2, the V gene TRBV27; the match to TRBD2 covers 10 bases. Germline CDR1 reads MNHEY; CDR2 reads SMNVEV (reference sequence). After removal of 5 bases from V and 1 base from J, the junction contained 10 bases not matched to a gene. The CDR3 extends over 18 amino acids. The CDR3, as DNA: TGTGCCAGCAGTCCACTAGCGGGGAGGGCCGGGAACACCGGGGAGCTGTTTTTT. Its translation: CASSPLAGRAGNTGELFF.

CDR3 amino acids: CASSLGARPTREQYF. CDR3 nucleotide sequence: TGTGCCAGCAGCTTAGGCGCGAGACCTACGAGGGAGCAGTACTTC. V and J are TRBV7-2 and TRBJ2-7; D uncertain. Trimming stripped 1 base from V and 7 bases from J, with 17 bases between. Germline values: CDR1 SGHTA, CDR2 FQGNSA. This CDR3 is 15 amino acids long.

J is TRBJ1-4 and V is TRBV19, with 9 bases identical to TRBD1. The V segment lost 5 bases and the J segment 8 bases; nucleotides outside the gene matches: 9. CDR3 length equals 15 residues. Looked up from germline, CDR1 is LNHDA and CDR2 is SQIVND (reference sequence). For the CDR3, the DNA is TGTGCCAGTAGTCAGTTGACAGGGGGTGGAGAAAAACTGTTTTTT. Amino acid sequence: CASSQLTGGGEKLFF.

The chain combines TRBV9 with TRBJ1-3, with a weak D call TRBD1 (6 bases). Germline V CDR1 and CDR2: SGDLS, YYNGEE. V was shortened by 3 bases and J by 3 bases, with 13 bases between the two germline ends. This CDR3 has 15 residues. The CDR3: CASSGLGGRGNTIYF. In DNA form, the CDR3 reads TGTGCCAGCAGCGGCCTGGGGGGGCGTGGAAACACCATATATTTT. Based on the CDR3 plus reference TRBV9 and TRBJ1-3, the full variable domain is DSGVTQTPKHLITATGQRVTLRCSPRSGDLSVYWYQQSLDQGLQFLIQYYNGEERAKGNILERFSAQQFPDLHSELNLSSLELGDSALYFCASSGLGGRGNTIYFGEGSWLTVV.

For the CDR3, the DNA is TGTGCCAGCAGCTTAGATATGTCCAGGGTGGCTCTCACCGGGGAGCTGTTTTTT. The encoded protein is CASSLDMSRVALTGELFF. The chain recombines TRBV11-2 with TRBJ2-2; a possible D gene is TRBD1 (5 bases). Germline lookup yields CDR1 SGHAT and CDR2 FQNNGV. CDR3 length: 18 amino acids. Trimming left V 0 bases short and J 4 bases short, with 18 bases between. The full variable domain, rest sourced from reference TRBV11-2 and TRBJ2-2, is EAGVAQSPRYKIIEKRQSVAFWCNPISGHATLYWYQQILGQGPKLLIQFQNNGVVDDSQLPKDRFSAERLKGVDSTLKIQPAKLEDSAVYLCASSLDMSRVALTGELFFGEGSRLTVL.

The genes are TRBV6-5 and TRBJ2-1, with 8 bases lining up with TRBD2. V shed 7 bases, J shed 2 bases, and the junction held 7 bases outside the gene matches. The CDR3 sequence is 15 residues long. The germline V gene encodes CDR1 MNHEY and CDR2 SVGAGI. The DNA of the CDR3 is TGTGCCAGCACCACAGAGGGACTAGCCTACAATGAGCAGTTCTTC. The encoded protein is CASTTEGLAYNEQFF.

The chain is built from TRBV7-2 and TRBJ2-3, with 13 positions matching TRBD2. The length of the CDR3 is 16 residues. Germline trimming cut 5 bases from V and 8 bases from J; bases unmatched to any gene: 10. CDR1 and CDR2 (germline): SGHTA, FQGNSA. The CDR3 nucleotides read TGTGCCAGCAGCACTAGCGGGAGGGCCCTCGTTGTTACGCAGTATTTT. Its protein is CASSTSGRALVVTQYF.